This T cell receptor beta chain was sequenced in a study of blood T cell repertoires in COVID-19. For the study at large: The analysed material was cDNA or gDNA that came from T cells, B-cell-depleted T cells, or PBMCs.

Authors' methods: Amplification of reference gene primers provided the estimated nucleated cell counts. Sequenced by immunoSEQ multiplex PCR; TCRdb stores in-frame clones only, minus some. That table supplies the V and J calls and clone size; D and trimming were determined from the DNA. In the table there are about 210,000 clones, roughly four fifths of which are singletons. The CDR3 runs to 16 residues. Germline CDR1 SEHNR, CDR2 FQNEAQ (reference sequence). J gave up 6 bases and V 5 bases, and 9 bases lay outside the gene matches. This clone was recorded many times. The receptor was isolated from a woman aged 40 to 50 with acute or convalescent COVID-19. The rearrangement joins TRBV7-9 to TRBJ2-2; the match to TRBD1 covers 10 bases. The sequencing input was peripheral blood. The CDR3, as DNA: TGTGCCAGCAGCAATCGTGGGACAGGGGACGCCGGGGAGCTGTTTTTT. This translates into CASSNRGTGDAGELFF.